The clone carrying this T cell receptor (beta chain) was recorded a few times. Its matching antigen is unknown. The sample is drawn from a study of T cells in Graves' hyperthyroidism and ophthalmopathy. Points from the study as a whole: Most thyroid clonotypes expanded above 0.001 were also detected in blood. With a median lead of approximately 6 months before onset, the model predicted ophthalmopathy.

CDR3 length: 16 amino acids. V lost 0 bases to trimming and J lost 2 bases, with 13 bases between them. The germline V gene encodes CDR1 LNHDA and CDR2 SQIVND (reference sequence). The study excluded patients with uncontrolled infection, other autoimmune disease, pregnancy or lactation. Using RNA transcripts as the source, TCR beta CDR3 regions were amplified. In the first-round RT-PCR of the TCR CDR3, the HTBI primer set was used. TCRdb re-called the multiplex PCR reads through MiXCR, storing one row per CDR3 protein. The repertoire holds a few hundred thousand distinct CDR3 sequences, with 12% to 15% as singletons.

This receptor was taken from a woman younger than 35 with Graves' hyperthyroidism. Source material: blood. V and J are TRBV19 and TRBJ1-1, with D possibly TRBD1 on 5 matching bases. CDR3 in amino acids: CASSIDQWGINTEAFF. The CDR3 DNA reads as TGTGCCAGTAGTATAGATCAATGGGGGATCAACACTGAAGCTTTCTTT.